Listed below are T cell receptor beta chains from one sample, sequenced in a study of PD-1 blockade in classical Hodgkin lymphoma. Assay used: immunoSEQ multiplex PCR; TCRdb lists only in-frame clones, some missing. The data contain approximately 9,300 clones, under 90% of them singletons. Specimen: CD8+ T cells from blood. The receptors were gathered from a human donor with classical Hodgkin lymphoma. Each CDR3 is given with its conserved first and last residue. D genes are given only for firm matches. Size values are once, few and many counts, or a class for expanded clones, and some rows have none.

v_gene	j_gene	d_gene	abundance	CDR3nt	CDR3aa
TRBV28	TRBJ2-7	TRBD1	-	TGTGCCAGCAGTTTATCCGGGACAGGACAACCTATAGCTTCAGGCGAGCAGTACTTC	CASSLSGTGQPIASGEQYF
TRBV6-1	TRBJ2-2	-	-	TGTGCCAGCAGTGTCTACCCGGGCACCGGGGAGCTGTTTTTT	CASSVYPGTGELFF
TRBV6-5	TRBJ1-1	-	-	TGTGCCAGCAGTTATCAGGGTTACTCCGCTGAAGCTTTCTTT	CASSYQGYSAEAFF
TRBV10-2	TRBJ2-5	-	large	TGCGCCAGCAGTGTCCCCGGGGTCGAGGGGACCCAGTACTTC	CASSVPGVEGTQYF
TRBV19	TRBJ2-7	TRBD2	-	TGTGCCAGTAGCCCCAGCGGGGGGGCCTTCTACGAGCAGTACTTC	CASSPSGGAFYEQYF
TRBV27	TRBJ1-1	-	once	TGTGCCAGCAGTCAATCGGGGTCGTTGAACACTGAAGCTTTCTTT	CASSQSGSLNTEAFF
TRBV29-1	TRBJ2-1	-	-	TGCAGCGTTGACGCCCGGCAGGGCCCCAATGAGCAGTTCTTC	CSVDARQGPNEQFF
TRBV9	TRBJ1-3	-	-	TGTGCCAGCAGCCTCGACAGAGACTCTGGAAACACCATATATTTT	CASSLDRDSGNTIYF
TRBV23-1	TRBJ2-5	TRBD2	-	TGCGCCAGCAGTCTCCTGCGGGGGCAAGAGACCCAGTACTTC	CASSLLRGQETQYF
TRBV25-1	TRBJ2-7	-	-	TGTGCCAGCAGTGAATCGGACGGCTACGAGCAGTACTTC	CASSESDGYEQYF
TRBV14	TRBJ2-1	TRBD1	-	TGTGCCAGCAGCCAACTTTTAAAAGCCGGGACAGTCAGAGAAAATGAGCAGTTCTTC	CASSQLLKAGTVRENEQFF
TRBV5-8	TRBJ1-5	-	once	TGTGCCAGCAGCTCGATACGTCCCAGGGGTGACGGCAATCAGCCCCAGCATTTT	CASSSIRPRGDGNQPQHF
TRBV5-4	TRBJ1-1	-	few	TGTGCCAGCAGCTTGAAGGGGTCCACTGAAGCTTTCTTT	CASSLKGSTEAFF
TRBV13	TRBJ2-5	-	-	TGTGCCAGCAGCACCAGATTACAAGAGACCCAGTACTTC	CASSTRLQETQYF
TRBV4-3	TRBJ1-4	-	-	TGCGCCAGCGCTCGGAAGGCAACTAATGAAAAACTGTTTTTT	CASARKATNEKLFF
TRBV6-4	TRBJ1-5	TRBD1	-	TGTGCCACTCGGGACAGGGGCACCCGTTCCAATCAGCCCCAGCATTTT	CATRDRGTRSNQPQHF
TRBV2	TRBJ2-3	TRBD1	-	TGTGCCAGCAGTACCAGAGGGGGCGATTGGACGCAGTATTTT	CASSTRGGDWTQYF
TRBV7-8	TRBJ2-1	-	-	TGTGCCAGCAGCTTATTCGGCGGGGCAGCCTCCTACAATGAGCAGTTCTTC	CASSLFGGAASYNEQFF
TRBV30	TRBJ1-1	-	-	TGTGCCTGGAGTGTAGGAGGATGGAACACTGAAGCTTTCTTT	CAWSVGGWNTEAFF
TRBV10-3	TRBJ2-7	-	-	TGTGCCATCAGTGGCGGCGATACCTACGAGCAGTACTTC	CAISGGDTYEQYF
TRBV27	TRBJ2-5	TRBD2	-	TGTGCCAGCAGTTCGGGACTAGCGGGGGAACTAGGGGAGACCCAGTACTTC	CASSSGLAGELGETQYF
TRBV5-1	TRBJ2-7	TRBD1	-	TGCGCCAGCAGCCACGACAGGGACTACGAGCAGTACTTC	CASSHDRDYEQYF